The clone carrying this TCR beta chain was seen ten or more times. What it binds is not known. This specimen belongs to a study of T cell repertoires in cytomegalovirus infection. Across the study: Researchers turned to recently identified HLA-C-restricted CMV epitopes as well as well-studied HLA-B-restricted ones.

TCRdb re-called the reads through MiXCR, storing one row per CDR3 protein. The sample lists roughly 860,000 distinct CDR3 sequences, 32% occurring once. Sequences were derived from cultured CD8+ T cells from PBMCs, sampled from culture after CMV antigen stimulation. The clonotype comes from a human donor in good health (CMV status not recorded). Some clones in this sample may be carry-over from other donors' samples.

DNA for the CDR3: TGTGCCAGCAGCTCGGGACAGCCTAGGGTCTATGGCTACACCTTC. Translating gives CASSSGQPRVYGYTF. The rearrangement links TRBV12-3 or TRBV12-4 to TRBJ1-2; 7 bases are shared with TRBD1. With V trimmed by 6 bases and J by 4 bases, 11 bases remained unmatched. The CDR3 length is 15 residues.